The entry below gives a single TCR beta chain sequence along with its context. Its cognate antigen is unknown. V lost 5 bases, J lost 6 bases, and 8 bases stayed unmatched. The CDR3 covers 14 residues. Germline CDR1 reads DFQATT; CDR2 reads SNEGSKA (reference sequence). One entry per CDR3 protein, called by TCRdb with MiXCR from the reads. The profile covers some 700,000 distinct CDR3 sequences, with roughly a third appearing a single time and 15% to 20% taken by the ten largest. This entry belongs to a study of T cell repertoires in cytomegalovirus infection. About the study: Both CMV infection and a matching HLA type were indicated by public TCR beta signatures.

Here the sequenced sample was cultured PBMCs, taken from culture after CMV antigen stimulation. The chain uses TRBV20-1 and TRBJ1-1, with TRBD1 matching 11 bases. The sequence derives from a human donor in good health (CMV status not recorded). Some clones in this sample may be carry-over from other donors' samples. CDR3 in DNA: TGCAGTGCTGTATCAGGGACAGGGGGGTCTGAAGCTTTCTTT. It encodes CSAVSGTGGSEAFF.